This T cell receptor (beta chain) was observed in a study of PD-1 blockade in mismatch repair-deficient tumors. CDR3 length: 16 residues. Germline V gene lookup returns CDR1 SGDLS and CDR2 YYNGEE. V shed 4 bases and J shed 0 bases, with 14 bases lying between them. This table comes from immunoSEQ multiplex PCR, and its TCRdb copy is limited to in-frame clones, with some not included. The data contain fewer than 50,000 clones, around 75% of them singletons. Three pembrolizumab responders had their TCRs sequenced. This chain joins TRBV9 and TRBJ1-3; D might be TRBD1 (5 bases). Sequences were derived from peripheral blood, sampled 4 weeks after starting pembrolizumab. The source is an adult with mismatch repair-deficient cancer. This CDR3 is CASSPRGSFSGNTIYF. The CDR3 bases are TGTGCCAGCAGCCCGCGGGGGTCATTCTCTGGAAACACCATATATTTT.